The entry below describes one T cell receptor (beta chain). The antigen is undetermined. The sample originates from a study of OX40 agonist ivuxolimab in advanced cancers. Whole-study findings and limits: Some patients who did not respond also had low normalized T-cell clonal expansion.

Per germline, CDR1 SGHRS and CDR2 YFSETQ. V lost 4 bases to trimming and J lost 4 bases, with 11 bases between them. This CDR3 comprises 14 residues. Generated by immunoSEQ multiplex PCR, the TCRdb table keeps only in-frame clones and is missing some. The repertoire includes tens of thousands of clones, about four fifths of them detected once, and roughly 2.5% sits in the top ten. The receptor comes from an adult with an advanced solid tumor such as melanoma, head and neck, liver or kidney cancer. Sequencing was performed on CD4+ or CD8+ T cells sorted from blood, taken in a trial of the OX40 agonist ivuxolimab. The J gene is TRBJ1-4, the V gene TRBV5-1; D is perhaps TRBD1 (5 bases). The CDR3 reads CASSPGAVNEKLFF. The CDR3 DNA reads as TGCGCCAGCAGCCCCGGGGCAGTTAATGAAAAACTGTTTTTT.